This T cell receptor beta chain was captured by sequencing in a study of cytomegalovirus exposure and HLA in healthy donors. This clone was seen more than once but under ten times. PCR used 60 Vbeta primers and 13 Jbeta primers. Repertoires were generated with immunoSEQ multiplex PCR, while TCRdb's copy carries only in-frame clones and drops some. The top ten hold approximately 29% of the sample, which has some 90,000 clones, roughly 80% seen once. This receptor was obtained from a man aged 50-60 years in good health and CMV-seropositive. The sample taken for sequencing was PBMCs.

The CDR3 DNA is TGTGCCAGCAGCGCGGGCGGGAGAAGGGGCAATGAGCAGTTCTTC. This sequence encodes CASSAGGRRGNEQFF. The chain carries TRBV5-4 and TRBJ2-1, with 7 positions matching TRBD2. The length of the CDR3 is 15 residues. Germline values: CDR1 SGHNT, CDR2 YYREEE (reference sequence). V lost 4 bases and J lost 6; bases outside the gene matches: 10.